This T cell receptor (beta chain) was profiled in a study of shared clonotypes between healthy human individuals (dated by TCRdb to about 2020). As for the study more broadly: A couple of women and a few men aged 18 to 49 years were included in the cohort. Blood TCR repertoires of five healthy adults were deeply sequenced to estimate repertoire size and the extent of clonotype sharing between individuals. For each donor, CD4 naive and CD4 memory were each given three plates, CD8 naive was given two plates, and CD8 memory was given one plate. Different laboratories and diverse techniques were used to prepare libraries and sequence TCR repertoires, to increase sequencing depth and limit assay-specific biases. Between about 0.9 and 9 billion PBMCs per donor were obtained by leukapheresis. The study at large found these results: Incomplete sequencing was indicated by rarefaction of sorted-subset datasets, despite the large sequencing depth. Naive subsets generally had larger estimated clonotype richness than memory subsets did. Across several donors, approximately 5% of naive CD4, roughly 3.3% of naive CD8, about 2% of memory CD4, and under 0.45% of memory CD8 clonotypes were shared. Pairwise subsampling indicated that sequencing depth was expected to affect the degree of clonotype sharing among donors. The genetic and exposure-history diversity represented was limited by the small number of donors. Sampling was restricted to blood, and TCR repertoires in tissues likely differ from the TCR repertoires found in blood. Higher generation probabilities were observed for clonotypes shared by all four sorted-subset donors than for non-shared clonotypes.

With respect to this clone: The antigen this receptor binds is unknown. Base qualities are not provided; no much larger clone lies one nucleotide away.

Healthy HIV-negative adults with no recently reported acute infections or vaccinations were included as donors. Every donor was a Caucasian adult living in Nashville, Tennessee, USA. Magnetic negative selection was used to enrich CD4+ T cells, after which naive cells were positively selected on CD45RA and the negative fraction became the memory subset. After blood collection by leukapheresis, PBMCs were isolated using Ficoll-Histopaque density gradient centrifugation and then cryopreserved in the vapor phase of liquid nitrogen. Analytical flow cytometry was used to check the purity and quantity of each magnetically sorted T cell population. Genomic DNA was isolated from every sorted fraction and measured by UV absorbance on a Nanodrop 2000c. Using the deep immunoSEQ assay, multiplex PCR amplified TCR CDR3 regions from genomic DNA. Extracted genomic DNA from each cell subset was distributed evenly across all wells of several immunoSEQ 96-well plates, and each plate was treated as a replicate. Each replicate PCR for sorted subsets received around 210 ng genomic DNA, equal to about 29,000 T cell genomes. Purified libraries were measured with a Qubit 3.0 fluorometer, size-checked on a Bioanalyzer 2100, and measured again with the KAPA Library Quantification kit. A separate single-read 150-cycle Illumina NextSeq 550 flow cell was used to sequence each immunoSEQ 96-well plate. The paper's processing steps were these. Because only junctional sequences without quality scores were contained in the immunoSEQ output, filtering matching that applied to full-length reads could not be performed. Sequences were annotated with PyIR, a Python wrapper for IgBLAST v1.9, using IMGT germline references to assign V/J genes and CDR3. Any read was removed if the V/J assignment was weak (E-value above 1e-6), the CDR3 was missing, or the read contained stop codons, out-of-frame junctions, or ambiguous translated residues. V3J clonotypes were defined by identical inferred V gene, J gene, and CDR3 amino acid sequence. To compute the percentage overlap between repertoires, the number of shared unique clonotypes was divided by the size of the smaller repertoire. Richness of each repertoire was evaluated using RTK rarefaction, the Chao1 estimator, and Recon v2.1 estimates of unobserved clonotypes. Generation probabilities for all TCRbeta clonotypes obtained by the gDNA method from a handful of donors were computed using OLGA. This is the immuneACCESS table as TCRdb keeps it, with only in-frame sequences that have V and J called. A part of the clones is gone; compared with another copy, unresolved V genes explain less than half, and the rest is unexplained. Clone size and V and J calls were adopted from that table, with D and trimming inferred from the DNA. The sample table lists some 2,100,000 clones, 90% to 96% of them with a count of one. The ten largest make up around 0.13% of the sample.

This clonotype originated in a man younger than 35 in good health. Input material: naive CD4+ T cells sorted from blood. Reading the label with the study, this specimen's cell subset or site is: CD45RA+ positively selected.

The CDR3 has the sequence CASSFGQRMNTEAFF. The DNA is TGTGCCAGCAGTTTTGGGCAGAGAATGAACACTGAAGCTTTCTTT. The V and J genes are TRBV28 and TRBJ1-1; the D gene cannot be named for sure. Relative to germline, V is 3 bases shorter and J is 0 bases shorter, with 11 bases between their ends. Measured from the cysteine to the phenylalanine, the CDR3 is 15 residues long. Only the CDR3 portion is preserved as DNA: 45 bases, with reading frame beginning at the first base. Per the germline V gene, MDHEN is the CDR1 and SYDVKM is the CDR2.